The 21 T cell receptor beta chains given below trace back to one sample, sequenced in a study of OX40 agonist ivuxolimab in advanced cancers. Sequencing used immunoSEQ multiplex PCR; TCRdb keeps in-frame clones, though not all of them. Altogether about 61,000 clones are present, roughly 86% being singletons, with the ten largest covering around 1.2%. Sample: CD4+ or CD8+ T cells sorted from blood, taken in a trial of the OX40 agonist ivuxolimab. These TCRs come from an adult with an advanced solid tumor such as melanoma, head and neck, liver or kidney cancer.

The chain links TRBV6-5 to TRBJ1-6; TRBD1 matches at 8 bases. Germline CDR1 reads MNHEY; CDR2 reads SVGAGI. J was trimmed by 7 bases and V by 0 bases; bases with no gene match: 2. The CDR3 has 15 residues. CDR3 residues: CASSYSRQGNSPLHF. The CDR3 DNA reads as TGTGCCAGCAGTTACTCGAGACAGGGGAATTCACCCCTCCACTTT.

The CDR3 sequence is CASSRARGAYTEAFF. The CDR3 nucleotides read TGTGCCAGCAGCCGAGCCCGAGGGGCCTATACTGAAGCTTTCTTT. The rearrangement uses TRBV5-4 and TRBJ1-1, with D possibly TRBD1 on 5 matching bases. This CDR3 region has 15 residues. CDR1 and CDR2 from the germline V gene are SGHNT and YYREEE (reference sequence). V lost 4 bases, J lost 5 bases, and 18 bases lay in between.

The gene calls are TRBV4-1 and TRBJ1-5; 10 bases fit TRBD1. The V gene end was trimmed by 4 bases and the J gene end by 4 bases; junction bases not matched to a gene: 7. CDR1 and CDR2 from the germline V gene are MGHRA and YSYEKL. CDR3 length: 16 residues. CDR3 DNA: TGCGCCAGCAGCCTTGAGGGACAGGGGAAGAATCAGCCCCAGCATTTT. Its translation: CASSLEGQGKNQPQHF.

This clone has just a few counts. The gene calls are TRBV2 and TRBJ1-1, with 7 bases that match TRBD1. The CDR3 runs to 14 residues. The junction had 4 bases not matched to a gene; V was cut back by 5 bases and J by 1 base. Germline loops: CDR1 SNHLY, CDR2 FYNNEI. CDR3 in amino acids: CASSNRQGNTEAFF. The CDR3 bases are TGTGCCAGCAGTAATCGACAGGGGAACACTGAAGCTTTCTTT.

This chain joins TRBV5-1 and TRBJ2-5; 9 nucleotides line up with TRBD1. This CDR3 spans 15 amino acids. Germline assignment: CDR1 SGHRS and CDR2 YFSETQ. J gave up 3 bases and V 4 bases, and 7 bases lay outside the gene matches. The CDR3 DNA is TGCGCCAGCAGCCTAACCACAGGGGGCGAAGAGACCCAGTACTTC. This codes for CASSLTTGGEETQYF.

This clone was counted between two and nine times. V usage is TRBV2 and J usage is TRBJ1-2; the D gene is possibly TRBD1 (5 bases). In germline, CDR1 is SNHLY, CDR2 FYNNEI. The CDR3 is made up of 12 amino acids. Trimming shortened V by 4 bases and J by 7 bases, and 10 bases separated the two germline ends. CDR3 sequence reads: CASSGDLGGYTF. The CDR3 DNA reads as TGTGCCAGCAGTGGGGACCTAGGTGGCTACACCTTC.

This clone has a single count. The chain is built from TRBV5-6 and TRBJ1-3; D not certain. From germline, CDR1 is SGHDT and CDR2 YYEEEE. V lost 4 bases to trimming and J lost 1 base, with 9 bases between them. The CDR3 runs to 14 residues. The CDR3 nucleotides are TGTGCCAGCAGCCCACCGGGGTCTGGAAACACCATATATTTT. It yields the protein CASSPPGSGNTIYF.

This clone came up once. V gene TRBV29-1 combines with J gene TRBJ1-1; tentative D call: TRBD1 (6 bases). Trimming pared 6 bases from V and 4 bases from J, leaving 18 bases between. This CDR3 region has 14 residues. CDR1 and CDR2 from the germline V gene are SQVTM and ANQGSEA. The CDR3 loop reads CSVESGGRGTEAFF. The CDR3 nucleotides read TGCAGCGTCGAATCGGGGGGCCGGGGCACTGAAGCTTTCTTT.

The chain is built from TRBV10-1 and TRBJ2-2; D is unresolved. CDR1 and CDR2 from the germline V gene are WNHNN and SYGVQD (reference sequence). The CDR3 totals 16 residues. V lost 2 bases and J lost 1, with 11 bases in between. CDR3 bases: TGCGCCAGCAGTGAGGGTCACAAGGGGAACACCGGGGAGCTGTTTTTT. Translated, it gives CASSEGHKGNTGELFF.

This sequence joins TRBV5-6 and TRBJ2-3; 11 bases agree with TRBD2. Per germline, CDR1 SGHDT and CDR2 YYEEEE. The CDR3 is made up of 16 amino acids. The V gene end was trimmed by 2 bases and the J gene end by 6 bases; junction bases not matched to a gene: 8. The chain's CDR3 is CASSFRSSGGPDTQYF. CDR3 DNA: TGTGCCAGCAGCTTTAGGTCTAGCGGGGGGCCTGATACGCAGTATTTT.

In its sample, this clone was seen once. The chain couples TRBV19 to TRBJ1-2; D unresolved. V gave up 5 bases and J gave up 4 bases, with 14 bases separating them. The germline V gene encodes CDR1 LNHDA and CDR2 SQIVND (reference sequence). CDR3 length: 14 amino acids. The CDR3 reads CASSGFISFYGYTF. The CDR3 DNA follows: TGTGCCAGTAGTGGATTCATCTCATTCTATGGCTACACCTTC.

V gene TRBV18 combines with J gene TRBJ1-3, with TRBD1 matching over 8 bases. The CDR3 totals 16 residues. The germline V gene has CDR1 KGHSH and CDR2 LQKENI. After removal of 3 bases from V and 0 bases from J, the junction contained 4 bases not matched to a gene. The CDR3 coding sequence is TGTGCCAGCTCACCCTTGGACAGGGCCTCTGGAAACACCATATATTTT. It translates to CASSPLDRASGNTIYF. Together with reference TRBV18 and TRBJ1-3, the CDR3 gives the full variable domain: NAGVMQNPRHLVRRRGQEARLRCSPMKGHSHVYWYRQLPEEGLKFMVYLQKENIIDESGMPKERFSAEFPKEGPSILRIQQVVRGDSAAYFCASSPLDRASGNTIYFGEGSWLTVV.

The chain employs TRBV19 and TRBJ2-1, with D possibly being TRBD2 (5 bases). CDR3 length: 11 amino acids. CDR1 LNHDA and CDR2 SQIVND come from the germline V gene (reference sequence). Trimming removed 5 bases at V and 8 bases at J, with 7 bases between. The CDR3 DNA is TGTGCCAGTAGTCCGGACTATGAGCAGTTCTTC. This gives the protein CASSPDYEQFF.

The chain carries TRBV7-6 and TRBJ1-2; D not resolved. Germline V CDR1 and CDR2: SGHVS, FNYEAQ. Deletions cut 5 bases from V and 0 bases from J, with 10 bases between. The CDR3 has 14 amino acids. In DNA, the CDR3 is TGTGCCAGCAGCGGCCTTGGAGCTAACTATGGCTACACCTTC. Its protein product is CASSGLGANYGYTF. Drawing the rest from reference TRBV7-6 and TRBJ1-2, the complete variable domain is GAGVSQSPRYKVTKRGQDVALRCDPISGHVSLYWYRQALGQGPEFLTYFNYEAQQDKSGLPNDRFSAERPEGSISTLTIQRTEQRDSAMYRCASSGLGANYGYTFGSGTRLTVV.

The chain is built from TRBV2 and TRBJ1-4; perhaps TRBD1 as D (5 bases). The CDR3 sequence is 14 residues long. In germline, CDR1 is SNHLY, CDR2 FYNNEI. The V end lost 7 bases, the J end lost 0 bases, and 9 bases lay between the germline ends. CDR3 DNA: TGTGCCAGCAAGAGGGGAACAACTAATGAAAAACTGTTTTTT. Translation gives CASKRGTTNEKLFF.

This chain links TRBV6-4 with TRBJ1-2; D gene uncertain. Per the germline V gene, CDR1 is MRHNA and CDR2 is SNTAGT. The CDR3 consists of 11 residues. V lost 6 bases and J lost 4, with 6 bases in between. The CDR3: CASRNSYGYTF. CDR3 in DNA: TGTGCCAGCAGAAATAGCTATGGCTACACCTTC.

The CDR3, as DNA: TGTGCCAGTAGTTATCAGACAGGGACCCCCTACAATGAGCAGTTCTTC. It encodes CASSYQTGTPYNEQFF. The chain employs TRBV19 and TRBJ2-1; TRBD1 aligns across 7 bases. The germline V gene has CDR1 LNHDA and CDR2 SQIVND (reference sequence). CDR3 length: 16 residues. V lost 5 bases, J lost 2 bases, and 9 bases stayed unmatched.

The gene calls are TRBV2 and TRBJ1-4; TRBD1 is a possible D gene (5 bases). The germline V and J ends were trimmed by 5 bases and 2 bases, with 9 bases remaining between them. This CDR3 has 14 residues. Germline CDR1 reads SNHLY; CDR2 reads FYNNEI. The chain's CDR3 is CASSWGGTNEKLFF. The DNA of the CDR3 is TGTGCCAGCAGTTGGGGGGGTACTAATGAAAAACTGTTTTTT.

The rearrangement joins TRBV5-1 to TRBJ2-3, with TRBD1 matching over 7 bases. V was clipped by 4 bases and J by 4 bases; unmatched bases: 6. Germline-derived CDR1 and CDR2 are SGHRS and YFSETQ. There are 14 residues in the CDR3. CDR3 sequence: CASSQGQAADTQYF. In nucleotides, the CDR3 is TGCGCCAGCAGCCAAGGACAGGCGGCAGATACGCAGTATTTT. The variable domain in full, completed from reference TRBV5-1 and TRBJ2-3, reads KAGVTQTPRYLIKTRGQQVTLSCSPISGHRSVSWYQQTPGQGLQFLFEYFSETQRNKGNFPGRFSGRQFSNSRSEMNVSTLELGDSALYLCASSQGQAADTQYFGPGTRLTVL.

The rearrangement links TRBV6-5 to TRBJ2-5; the match to TRBD1 covers 7 bases. The CDR3 has 14 residues. With 6 bases clipped from V and 5 bases from J, the junction kept 9 bases outside the gene matches. The germline V gene has CDR1 MNHEY and CDR2 SVGAGI. The CDR3 protein is CASRSGTVKETQYF. CDR3 DNA: TGTGCCAGCAGGTCCGGGACAGTAAAGGAGACCCAGTACTTC.

The V call is TRBV7-6, the J call TRBJ2-1; D remains unclear. Trimming stripped 4 bases from V and 2 bases from J, with 12 bases between. The CDR3 runs to 15 residues. Germline lookup yields CDR1 SGHVS and CDR2 FNYEAQ. The DNA of the CDR3 is TGTGCCAGCAGCTATTACGCTGGCGCCTACAATGAGCAGTTCTTC. Amino acid sequence: CASSYYAGAYNEQFF. Full variable domain (remainder filled in from reference TRBV7-6 and TRBJ2-1): GAGVSQSPRYKVTKRGQDVALRCDPISGHVSLYWYRQALGQGPEFLTYFNYEAQQDKSGLPNDRFSAERPEGSISTLTIQRTEQRDSAMYRCASSYYAGAYNEQFFGPGTRLTVL.